What follows describes a single T cell receptor beta chain. The sample comes from a study of T cells expressing NK-cell markers. From the 5' RACE reads, TCRdb lists one entry per CDR3 protein and no DNA. Its table records 150,000 to 160,000 distinct CDR3 sequences. Germline V CDR1 and CDR2: SGHDN, FVKESK. This CDR3 is 18 amino acids long. This TCR was sampled from a woman between 45 and 65 years old in good health. What was sequenced was blood T cells: a sorted CD56 or NKG2C T cell subset, CD4+ or CD8+ T cells, or bulk PBMC T cells (not recorded which). The V gene is TRBV14, the J gene TRBJ2-1; as DNA is missing, the TRBD1 call by TCRdb cannot be tested. CDR3 protein: CASSDTKMQGPRWNEQFF.